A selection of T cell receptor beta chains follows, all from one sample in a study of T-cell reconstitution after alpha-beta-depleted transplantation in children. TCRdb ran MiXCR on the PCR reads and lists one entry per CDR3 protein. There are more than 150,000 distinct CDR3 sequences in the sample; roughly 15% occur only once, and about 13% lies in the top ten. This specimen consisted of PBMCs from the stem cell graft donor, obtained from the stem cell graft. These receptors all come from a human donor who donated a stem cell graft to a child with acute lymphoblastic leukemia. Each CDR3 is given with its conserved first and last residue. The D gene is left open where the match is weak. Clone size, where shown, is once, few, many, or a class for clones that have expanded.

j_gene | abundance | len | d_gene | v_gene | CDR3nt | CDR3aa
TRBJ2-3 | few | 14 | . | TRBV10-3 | TGTGCCATCAGTGTTCGAGGGGACACAGATACGCAGTATTTT | CAISVRGDTDTQYF
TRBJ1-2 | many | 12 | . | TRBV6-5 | TGTGCCAGCAGTACGACGCCGTATGGCTACACCTTC | CASSTTPYGYTF
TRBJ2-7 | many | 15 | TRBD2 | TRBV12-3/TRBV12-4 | TGTGCCAGCAGGCCTGGGACTACCAAAGGCGGCGAGCAGTACTTC | CASRPGTTKGGEQYF
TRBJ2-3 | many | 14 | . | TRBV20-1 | TGCAGTGCTAGTAGGCAGATGAGCACAGATACGCAGTATTTT | CSASRQMSTDTQYF
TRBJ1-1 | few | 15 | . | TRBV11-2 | TGTGCCAGCAGCTTATCCCCCCGGAGTGGGACTGAAGCTTTCTTT | CASSLSPRSGTEAFF
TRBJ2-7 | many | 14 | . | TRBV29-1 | TGCAGCGTGCTTCTCAGGGGCCTTCTCTACGAGCAGTACTTC | CSVLLRGLLYEQYF
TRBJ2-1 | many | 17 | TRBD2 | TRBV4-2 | TGTGCCAGCAGCCAAGATGGGCAGGCGGGAGAATCAAATGAGCAGTTCTTC | CASSQDGQAGESNEQFF
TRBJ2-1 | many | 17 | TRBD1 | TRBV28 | TGTGCCAGCAGTTCCGTTAAACCGGGACAGGGTATGGGGGAGCAGTTCTTC | CASSSVKPGQGMGEQFF
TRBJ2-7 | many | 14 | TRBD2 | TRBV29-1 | TGCAGCGTAGGTAGCGGGAGCCTTCTCTACGAGCAGTACTTC | CSVGSGSLLYEQYF
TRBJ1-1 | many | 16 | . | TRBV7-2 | TGTGCCAGCAGCTTAGGAATAGGGATGCTGAACACTGAAGCTTTCTTT | CASSLGIGMLNTEAFF
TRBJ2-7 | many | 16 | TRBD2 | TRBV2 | TGTGCCAGCACCCAGAGAGCGGGAGAAGTTCCCTACGAGCAGTACTTC | CASTQRAGEVPYEQYF
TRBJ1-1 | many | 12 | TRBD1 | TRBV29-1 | TGCAGCGCAGGGGGCCATAACACTGAAGCTTTCTTT | CSAGGHNTEAFF
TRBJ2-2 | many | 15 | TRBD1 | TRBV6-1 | TGTGCCAGCAGGAGACAGGGGCAGGGCACCGGGGAGCTGTTTTTT | CASRRQGQGTGELFF
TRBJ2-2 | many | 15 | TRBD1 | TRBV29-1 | TGCAGCGTTGAAGATCGACAGGGTGGGGCCGGGGAGCTGTTTTTT | CSVEDRQGGAGELFF
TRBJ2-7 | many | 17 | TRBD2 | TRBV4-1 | TGCGCCAGCAGCCAAGAGGAGCTACTAGCGGGATCCTACGAGCAGTACTTC | CASSQEELLAGSYEQYF
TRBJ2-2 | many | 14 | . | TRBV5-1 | TGCGCCAGCAGCTGGGGTTATTACACCGGGGAGCTGTTTTTT | CASSWGYYTGELFF
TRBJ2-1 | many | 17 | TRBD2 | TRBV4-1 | TGCGCCAGCAGCCAAAGGACTAGCGGGGTCGCCTACAATGAGCAGTTCTTC | CASSQRTSGVAYNEQFF
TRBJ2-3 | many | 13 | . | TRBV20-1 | TGCAGTGCCTTGAGCGGGAGCACAGATACGCAGTATTTT | CSALSGSTDTQYF
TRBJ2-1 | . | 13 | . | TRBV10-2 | TGCGCCAGCAGTGAGTCGGACAGTCGAAGGCAGTTCTTC | CASSESDSRRQFF
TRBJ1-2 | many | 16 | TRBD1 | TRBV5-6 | TGTGCCAGCAGCTATTATACAGGGGATTGGCGCTATGGCTACACCTTC | CASSYYTGDWRYGYTF
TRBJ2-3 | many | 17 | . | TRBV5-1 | TGCGCCAGCAGCCTTCTAGGATCCTCCCTTGGGACAGATACGCAGTATTTT | CASSLLGSSLGTDTQYF
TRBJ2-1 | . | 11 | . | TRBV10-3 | TGTGCCATCAGTGACCCAGCCGTGCAGTTCTTC | CAISDPAVQFF
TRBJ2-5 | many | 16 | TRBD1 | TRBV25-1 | TGTGCCAGCCGAACCGGGACAGGGATAGTGTCGGAGACCCAGTACTTC | CASRTGTGIVSETQYF
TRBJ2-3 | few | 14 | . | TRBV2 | TGTGCCAGCACCGGACGGCCCGGCACAGATACGCAGTATTTT | CASTGRPGTDTQYF
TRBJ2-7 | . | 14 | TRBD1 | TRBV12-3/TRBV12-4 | TGTGCCAGCAGTTCCCGGGACAGTTCCTACGAGCAGTACTTC | CASSSRDSSYEQYF
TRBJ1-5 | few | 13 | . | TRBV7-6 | TGTGCCACACAGGGAGATAGCAATCAGCCCCAGCATTTT | CATQGDSNQPQHF
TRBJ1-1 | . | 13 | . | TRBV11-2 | TGTGCCAGCAGCGACTCAGGAAACACTGAAGCTTTCTTT | CASSDSGNTEAFF
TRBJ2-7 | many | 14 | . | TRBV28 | TGTGCCAGCAGTCCCCCGGCAGGGGCGAGCGAGCAGTACTTC | CASSPPAGASEQYF
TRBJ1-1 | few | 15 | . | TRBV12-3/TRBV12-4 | TGTGCCAGCAGCCCCCTGAGGGTGGTGAACACTGAAGCTTTCTTT | CASSPLRVVNTEAFF
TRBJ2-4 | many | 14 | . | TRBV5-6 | TGTGCCAGCAGCTTGTCGACGCCCTTAGGCATTCAGTACTTC | CASSLSTPLGIQYF
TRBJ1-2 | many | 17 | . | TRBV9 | TGTGCCAGCACCCGTAGCGGCAGGTCCCCTTCTAACTATGGCTACACCTTC | CASTRSGRSPSNYGYTF
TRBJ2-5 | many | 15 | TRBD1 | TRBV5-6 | TGTGCCAGCAGCTTGGCCGGGACAGGGGGCAAGACCCAGTACTTC | CASSLAGTGGKTQYF
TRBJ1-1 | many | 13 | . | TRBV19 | TGTGCCAGTGGTCAAATGCTGAACACTGAAGCTTTCTTT | CASGQMLNTEAFF
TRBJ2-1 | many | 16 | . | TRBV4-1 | TGCGCCAGCAGCTCCGGCAGCGGCCCAAACCACAATGAGCAGTTCTTC | CASSSGSGPNHNEQFF
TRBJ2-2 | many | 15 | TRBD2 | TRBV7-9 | TGTGCCAGCAGCTTTAGCGGGAGGAACACCGGGGAGCTGTTTTTT | CASSFSGRNTGELFF
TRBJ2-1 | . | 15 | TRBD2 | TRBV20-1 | TGCAGTGCAACCCGACTAGCGGGACCCTACAATGAGCAGTTCTTC | CSATRLAGPYNEQFF
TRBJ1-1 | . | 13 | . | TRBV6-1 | TGTGCCAGCCTGGTCCACAGGGACACTGAAGCTTTCTTT | CASLVHRDTEAFF
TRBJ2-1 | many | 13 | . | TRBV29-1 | TGCAGCGTTAGGACTGACTCTAACAATGAGCAGTTCTTC | CSVRTDSNNEQFF
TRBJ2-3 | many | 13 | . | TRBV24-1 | TGTGCCACCAGTGATACGACCTGGGATACGCAGTATTTT | CATSDTTWDTQYF
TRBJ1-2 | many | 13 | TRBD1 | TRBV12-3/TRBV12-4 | TGTGCCAGTGATCGGGACAGGTTAAGTGGCTACACCTTC | CASDRDRLSGYTF
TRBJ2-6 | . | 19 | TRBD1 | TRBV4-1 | TGCGCCAGCAGCCAAGATGTGGGACAGGCAGACTCTGGGGCCAACGTCCTGACTTTC | CASSQDVGQADSGANVLTF